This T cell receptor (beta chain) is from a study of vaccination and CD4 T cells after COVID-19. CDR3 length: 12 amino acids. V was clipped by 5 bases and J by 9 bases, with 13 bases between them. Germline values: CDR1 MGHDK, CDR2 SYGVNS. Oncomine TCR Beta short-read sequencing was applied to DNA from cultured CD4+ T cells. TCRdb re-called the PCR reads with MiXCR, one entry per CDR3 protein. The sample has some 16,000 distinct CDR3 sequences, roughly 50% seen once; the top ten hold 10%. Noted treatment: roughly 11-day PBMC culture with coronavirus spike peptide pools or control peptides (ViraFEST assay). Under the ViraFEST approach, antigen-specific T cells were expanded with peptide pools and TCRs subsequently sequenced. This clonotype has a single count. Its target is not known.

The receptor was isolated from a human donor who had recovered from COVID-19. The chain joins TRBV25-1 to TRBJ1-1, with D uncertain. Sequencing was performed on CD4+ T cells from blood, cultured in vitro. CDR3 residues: CASSHGRMQAFF. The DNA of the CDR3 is TGTGCCAGCAGTCACGGAAGGATGCAAGCTTTCTTT.